These 29 T cell receptor beta chains originate from one sample sequenced in a study of blood T cells in healthy people across ages. A sample-barcoded 5' primer and a J-beta primer mix were used in a second PCR of roughly 6 to 11 cycles. Each CDR3 protein is one row after TCRdb ran MiXCR on the 5' RACE reads. The sample consists of 600,000 to 800,000 distinct CDR3 sequences, over 40% of them appearing once. The sequencing sample was made of blood. The receptors here all came from a woman aged 80 or over in good health.

There are a few counts of this clonotype. The CDR3 bases are TGTGCCAGCAAACCGTCAGGTTCGAACACCGGGGAGCTGTTTTTT. Translated, it gives CASKPSGSNTGELFF. This chain connects TRBV11-2 to TRBJ2-2, with D unresolved. V lost 7 bases and J 0 bases, leaving 12 bases between the germline ends. CDR1 and CDR2 from the germline V gene are SGHAT and FQNNGV. The CDR3 spans 15 residues.

There are many counts of this clonotype. V and J are TRBV27 and TRBJ2-1; possibly TRBD2 for D (6 bases). The CDR3 sequence is 15 residues long. CDR1 is MNHEY and CDR2 is SMNVEV in the germline V gene (reference sequence). Deletions cut 6 bases from V and 8 bases from J, with 20 bases between. The DNA for the CDR3 is TGTGCCAGCAGCGGCACTTCCGCCAGGGAGGATGAGCAGTTCTTC. Translated: CASSGTSAREDEQFF.

The V call is TRBV11-2, the J call TRBJ2-5; D may be TRBD1 or TRBD2 (5 bases each). CDR3 length: 14 amino acids. V shed 2 bases and J shed 4 bases, with 11 bases lying between them. Germline CDR1 is SGHAT and CDR2 is FQNNGV. DNA for the CDR3: TGTGCCAGCAGCTTATGGGGCGGAGGAGAGACCCAGTACTTC. This encodes CASSLWGGGETQYF. Complete variable domain (other parts from reference TRBV11-2 and TRBJ2-5): EAGVAQSPRYKIIEKRQSVAFWCNPISGHATLYWYQQILGQGPKLLIQFQNNGVVDDSQLPKDRFSAERLKGVDSTLKIQPAKLEDSAVYLCASSLWGGGETQYFGPGTRLLVL.

Turning to this clonotype: A much larger clone sits a single nucleotide away, making a read error possible. This chain connects TRBV7-9 to TRBJ2-3; TRBD1 matches at 8 bases. The CDR3 is 15 amino acids. J gave up 4 bases and V 5 bases, and 8 bases lay outside the gene matches. CDR1 is SEHNR, CDR2 FQNEAQ, per germline (reference sequence). The CDR3 is CASSDGQGLADTQYF. CDR3 bases: TGTGCCAGCAGCGATGGACAGGGCCTCGCAGATACGCAGTATTTT.

This clonotype was found many times. The V and J genes are TRBV30 and TRBJ2-1, with D unclear. CDR1 GTSNPN and CDR2 SVGIG come from the germline V gene (reference sequence). CDR3 length equals 12 residues. V was shortened by 0 bases and J by 12 bases, with 12 bases between the two germline ends. CDR3 nucleotide sequence: TGTGCCTGGAGTGTAAACCACGCGTGGCAGTTCTTC. Amino acid sequence: CAWSVNHAWQFF. Complete variable domain (other parts from reference TRBV30 and TRBJ2-1): SQTIHQWPATLVQPVGSPLSLECTVEGTSNPNLYWYRQAAGRGLQLLFYSVGIGQISSEVPQNLSASRPQDRQFILSSKKLLLSDSGFYLCAWSVNHAWQFFGPGTRLTVL.

This chain links TRBV25-1 with TRBJ2-2, with D perhaps TRBD2 (6 bases). V lost 4 bases, J lost 5 bases, and 11 bases lay in between. CDR1 is MGHDK, CDR2 SYGVNS, per germline. The CDR3 sequence is 14 residues long. CDR3: CASSGHGGTGELFF. The CDR3, as DNA: TGTGCCAGCAGTGGCCATGGAGGGACCGGGGAGCTGTTTTTT.

This sequence joins TRBV6-5 and TRBJ1-2; D might be TRBD1 (5 bases). The CDR3 loop spans 14 amino acids. Germline-derived CDR1 and CDR2 are MNHEY and SVGAGI. Trimming left V 6 bases short and J 2 bases short, with 13 bases between. In nucleotides, the CDR3 is TGTGCCAGCAGACCCGGGACGGGAAACTATGGCTACACCTTC. It codes for CASRPGTGNYGYTF.

The table lists this clonotype with a few counts. The gene calls are TRBV28 and TRBJ1-2; D is unresolved. Germline values: CDR1 MDHEN, CDR2 SYDVKM. This CDR3 comprises 14 residues. The germline V and J ends were trimmed by 1 base and 0 bases, with 6 bases remaining between them. In nucleotides, the CDR3 is TGTGCCAGCAGTTTATTATTCCCTAACTATGGCTACACCTTC. Translation gives CASSLLFPNYGYTF.

The rearrangement links TRBV20-1 to TRBJ2-3; 9 bases map to TRBD2. Germline assignment: CDR1 DFQATT and CDR2 SNEGSKA (reference sequence). Trimming removed 6 bases from V and 5 bases from J; junction bases left unmatched: 18. The CDR3 is 17 residues long. The CDR3 DNA sequence: TGCAGTGCCACCCCTCGCGGCGGGAGGGGATTTGGAGATACGCAGTATTTT. Its protein is CSATPRGGRGFGDTQYF.

The chain combines TRBV27 with TRBJ1-2, with TRBD1 identical over 7 bases. Germline CDR1 and CDR2: MNHEY and SMNVEV (reference sequence). J gave up 7 bases and V 5 bases, and 13 bases lay outside the gene matches. The CDR3 is 15 residues long. The CDR3 region is CASSRRTTGEGGYTF. CDR3 sequence (DNA): TGTGCCAGCAGTCGCCGAACAACAGGGGAGGGTGGCTACACCTTC.

The chain is built from TRBV28 and TRBJ2-5, with TRBD2 as a possible D gene (5 bases). CDR3 length: 14 residues. V was pared by 7 bases and J by 4 bases, with 16 bases between. Per the germline V gene, CDR1 is MDHEN and CDR2 is SYDVKM. Here the CDR3 reads CASTVFGGRETQYF. In DNA form, the CDR3 reads TGTGCCAGCACCGTTTTTGGAGGTAGAGAGACCCAGTACTTC.

Many counts were recorded for this clonotype. CDR3 amino acids: CASSLQRETQYF. For the CDR3, the DNA is TGTGCCAGCAGTTTACAGAGGGAGACCCAGTACTTC. The gene calls are TRBV28 and TRBJ2-5; D ambiguous. CDR1 and CDR2 (germline): MDHEN, SYDVKM. V was cut by 2 bases and J by 5 bases, with 6 bases left in between. The CDR3 has 12 amino acids.

The chain carries TRBV3-1 and TRBJ1-2, with D perhaps matching TRBD1 (5 bases). From germline, CDR1 is LGHDT and CDR2 YNNKEL (reference sequence). Trimming removed 3 bases at V and 4 bases at J, with 12 bases between. The CDR3 runs to 14 residues. The CDR3 region has the DNA TGTGCCAGCAGCCACCAGGGAGGTTCCTATGGCTACACCTTC. Translating gives CASSHQGGSYGYTF.

Many counts were recorded for this clonotype. The V call is TRBV12-3 or TRBV12-4, the J call TRBJ2-1; 9 bases are a match to TRBD2. The ends lost 7 bases at V and 6 bases at J; junction bases unmatched: 10. The CDR3 is 15 residues long. The CDR3 nucleotides read TGTGCCAGCACTACCGCGGGAGGGCCCTCCAATGAGCAGTTCTTC. Amino acids: CASTTAGGPSNEQFF.

This rearrangement joins TRBV12-3 or TRBV12-4 to TRBJ2-5; D possibly matches TRBD1 or TRBD2 (5 bases each). The V end lost 5 bases, the J end lost 11 bases, and 24 bases lay between the germline ends. The CDR3 runs to 15 residues. CDR3 nucleotide sequence: TGTGCCAGCAGTCCCCGCGAGGGGCTCTACAATGAGCAGTACTTC. This sequence encodes CASSPREGLYNEQYF.

The rearrangement links TRBV6-6 to TRBJ2-5, with 8 bases lining up with TRBD1. From germline, CDR1 is MNHNY and CDR2 SVGAGI (reference sequence). This CDR3 region has 13 residues. The V segment lost 5 bases and the J segment 7 bases; nucleotides outside the gene matches: 6. In DNA form, the CDR3 reads TGTGCCAGCAGTCTGGACAGGGTGGGGACCCAGTACTTC. It codes for CASSLDRVGTQYF.

This clonotype was seen at least ten times. The chain combines TRBV9 with TRBJ2-4; D ambiguous. Per the germline V gene, CDR1 is SGDLS and CDR2 is YYNGEE. V gave up 0 bases and J gave up 5 bases, with 12 bases separating them. This CDR3 contains 15 residues. The CDR3 spells CASSVEGSIENIQYF. The CDR3 DNA reads as TGTGCCAGCAGCGTAGAAGGTAGTATCGAAAACATTCAGTACTTC.

The chain uses TRBV5-1 and TRBJ2-1; TRBD1 matches 8 bases. V lost 4 bases to trimming and J lost 14 bases; unmatched junction nucleotides: 2. This CDR3 is 10 amino acids long. CDR1 and CDR2 from the germline V gene are SGHRS and YFSETQ. CDR3 protein: CASSQQGEFF. The CDR3 DNA sequence: TGCGCCAGCAGCCAACAGGGGGAGTTCTTC.

V is TRBV30 and J is TRBJ2-7; 12 nucleotides line up with TRBD1. This CDR3 spans 14 amino acids. Germline loops: CDR1 GTSNPN, CDR2 SVGIG (reference sequence). V lost 3 bases to trimming and J lost 4 bases; unmatched junction nucleotides: 4. DNA of the CDR3: TGTGCCTGGAGGGGGACAGGGGGCTTGTACGAGCAGTACTTC. This translates into CAWRGTGGLYEQYF.

J is TRBJ1-1 and V is TRBV3-1; a weak D match, TRBD1 (6 bases). This CDR3 region has 14 residues. The germline V gene encodes CDR1 LGHDT and CDR2 YNNKEL (reference sequence). Between the trimmed V and J ends, which lost 7 bases and 4 bases, there was a span of 16 bases. The CDR3 region has the DNA TGTGCCAGCACCCCCAGGGGAAGGGGCACTGAAGCTTTCTTT. It translates to CASTPRGRGTEAFF.

V is TRBV5-1 and J is TRBJ1-2, with 9 bases that match TRBD1. The V gene end was trimmed by 4 bases and the J gene end by 3 bases; junction bases not matched to a gene: 13. The germline CDR1 and CDR2 sequences are SGHRS and YFSETQ. The CDR3 is 17 amino acids. The CDR3 spells CASSAAGQGQLYYGYTF. The CDR3 nucleotides read TGCGCCAGCAGCGCCGCGGGACAGGGCCAACTGTACTATGGCTACACCTTC.

This rearrangement joins TRBV20-1 to TRBJ2-5; weak D call: TRBD2 (5 bases). The assigned J gene may be wrong: the sequence end matches TRBJ2-7 better. CDR1 is DFQATT and CDR2 is SNEGSKA in the germline V gene (reference sequence). CDR3 length equals 14 residues. CDR3 in amino acids: CSARDSAWGFEQYF. The CDR3 DNA sequence: TGCAGTGCTAGAGATAGCGCATGGGGTTTCGAGCAGTACTTC.

This clonotype appeared many times. This chain links TRBV12-3 or TRBV12-4 with TRBJ2-3; D perhaps matches TRBD2 (5 bases). V gave up 3 bases and J gave up 7 bases, with 20 bases separating them. The length of the CDR3 is 16 residues. CDR3 residues: CASSFGSSEVSHTQYF. In DNA form, the CDR3 reads TGTGCCAGCAGTTTTGGGTCCTCGGAGGTGAGCCATACGCAGTATTTT.

This clonotype appeared a few times. This may be a read error, as it is one base from a much larger clone. J is TRBJ2-7 and V is TRBV29-1; 9 positions agree with TRBD1. CDR3 length: 14 amino acids. V lost 3 bases, J lost 4 bases, and 7 bases stayed unmatched. CDR1 SQVTM and CDR2 ANQGSEA come from the germline V gene. The CDR3 reads CSVDAEGQGYEQYF. The DNA for the CDR3 is TGCAGCGTTGACGCCGAGGGACAGGGATACGAGCAGTACTTC.

Note on this clonotype: Being one base from a much bigger clone, this may be a read error. The chain couples TRBV7-9 to TRBJ2-5; 9 nucleotides match TRBD1. Per germline, CDR1 SEHNR and CDR2 FQNEAQ (reference sequence). V shed 2 bases, J shed 11 bases, and the junction held 12 bases outside the gene matches. There are 15 residues in the CDR3. The CDR3 coding sequence is TGTGCCAGCAGCTTACAGACAGGGGGGATCGATGAGCAGTACTTC. Translated, it gives CASSLQTGGIDEQYF.

Turning to this clonotype: At one end the junction does not follow the germline gene, possibly because of a read error. The chain links TRBV7-9 to TRBJ1-2, with 11 bases aligning to TRBD1. The CDR3 is 16 amino acids. Germline assignment: CDR1 SEHNR and CDR2 FQNEAQ (reference sequence). The CDR3 spells CAGSSLLGQGAGGYTF. CDR3 nucleotide sequence: TGTGCCGGCAGTTCGCTTCTTGGACAGGGGGCAGGTGGCTACACCTTC.

The chain links TRBV2 to TRBJ1-4; 7 nucleotides match TRBD1. The V and J ends lost 6 bases and 5 bases, in that order; junction bases with no gene match: 6. Germline V gives CDR1 SNHLY, CDR2 FYNNEI. The CDR3 runs to 14 residues. CDR3 loop: CASRGQRSNEKLFF. CDR3 nucleotides: TGTGCCAGCAGGGGACAGAGATCCAATGAAAAACTGTTTTTT.

This clonotype was detected only a few times. The chain carries TRBV11-3 and TRBJ2-1; 9 bases are a match to TRBD2. Germline V gives CDR1 SGHNT, CDR2 YENEEA. CDR3 size: 19 residues. With V trimmed by 5 bases and J by 9 bases, 23 bases remained unmatched. CDR3 coding DNA: TGTGCCAGCAGCGATCCGATCCGGTCTAGCGGGATTCGGGGGAGTGAGCAGTTCTTC. Translated, it gives CASSDPIRSSGIRGSEQFF.

Concerning this clonotype itself: This may be a read error: a much more frequent sequence differs by one nucleotide. This sequence joins TRBV7-3 and TRBJ2-3; the D gene is possibly TRBD1 (6 bases). The CDR3 consists of 18 residues. Germline loops: CDR1 SGHTA, CDR2 FQGTGA. The CDR3 sequence is CASSLKAQGYPSTVTQYF. The DNA of the CDR3 is TGTGCCAGCAGCTTAAAGGCCCAGGGGTACCCGAGCACAGTTACGCAGTATTTT.